This passage covers 30 T cell receptor beta chains from one sample sequenced in a study of blood T cell repertoires in COVID-19. TCRdb's copy holds only in-frame clones and misses some; the assay was immunoSEQ multiplex PCR. This sample has 150,000 or so clones; approximately 86% occur once, and the top ten carry about 8.2%. The sequenced material came from peripheral blood. The receptors here all came from a man aged 60 to 75 with acute or convalescent COVID-19.

V and J are TRBV9 and TRBJ2-1, with D possibly being TRBD1 (6 bases). V shed 4 bases and J shed 6 bases, with 11 bases lying between them. The length of the CDR3 is 13 residues. The germline CDR1 and CDR2 sequences are SGDLS and YYNGEE. CDR3 sequence: CASSKQGTNEQFF. The CDR3 DNA follows: TGTGCCAGCAGCAAACAGGGTACCAATGAGCAGTTCTTC.

V and J are TRBV24-1 and TRBJ1-2, with 11 bases that match TRBD1. Germline CDR1 KGHDR, CDR2 SFDVKD. This CDR3 spans 15 amino acids. V was pared by 4 bases and J by 3 bases, with 3 bases of the junction left unmatched. The DNA of the CDR3 is TGTGCCACCAGTGAGGGGACAGGGGGGGACTATGGCTACACCTTC. As protein: CATSEGTGGDYGYTF.

The chain joins TRBV7-3 to TRBJ2-2; tentative D call: TRBD1 (6 bases). Germline CDR1 is SGHTA and CDR2 is FQGTGA. V dropped 2 bases and J dropped 6 bases, with 13 bases sitting between them. The CDR3 is 15 amino acids. CDR3 region: CASSLGQGYAGELFF. In nucleotides, the CDR3 is TGTGCCAGCAGCTTAGGGCAGGGGTATGCCGGGGAGCTGTTTTTT.

The V call is TRBV27, the J call TRBJ1-3; D possibly corresponds to TRBD1 (6 bases). V dropped 2 bases and J dropped 3 bases, with 8 bases sitting between them. CDR1 is MNHEY, CDR2 SMNVEV, per germline (reference sequence). The CDR3 totals 14 residues. The CDR3 DNA reads TGTGCCAGCAGTTTAACAGGGCGTGGAAACACCATATATTTT. Translated, it gives CASSLTGRGNTIYF.

This clone turned up a few times. This chain links TRBV18 with TRBJ1-5; 7 bases are a match to TRBD1. The CDR3 is 16 amino acids. Germline CDR1 is KGHSH and CDR2 is LQKENI. The ends lost 5 bases at V and 4 bases at J; junction bases unmatched: 11. CDR3 in DNA: TGTGCCAGCTCAAATTTTAGGGGGCCCCGTAATCAGCCCCAGCATTTT. This translates into CASSNFRGPRNQPQHF.

CDR3 loop: CASSAGLAGINEQFF. Written as DNA, the CDR3 is TGTGCCAGCAGCGCGGGACTAGCGGGAATCAATGAGCAGTTCTTC. V is TRBV9 and J is TRBJ2-1; the match to TRBD2 covers 13 bases. V lost 3 bases, J lost 6 bases, and 3 bases stayed unmatched. The germline V gene has CDR1 SGDLS and CDR2 YYNGEE. This CDR3 spans 15 amino acids.

The rearrangement uses TRBV27 and TRBJ1-1; D ambiguous. V was shortened by 7 bases and J by 1 base, with 16 bases between the two germline ends. There are 15 residues in the CDR3. Germline V CDR1 and CDR2: MNHEY, SMNVEV (reference sequence). DNA for the CDR3: TGTGCCAGCACCTTATCCCATGGCGGGAACACTGAAGCTTTCTTT. Protein product: CASTLSHGGNTEAFF.

This rearrangement joins TRBV7-9 to TRBJ1-2; maybe TRBD1 (5 bases). Per the germline V gene, CDR1 is SEHNR and CDR2 is FQNEAQ (reference sequence). The CDR3 contains 12 residues. V lost 5 bases to trimming and J lost 8 bases, with 12 bases between them. CDR3 sequence reads: CASSPPQGGYTF. The CDR3 region has the DNA TGTGCCAGCAGCCCACCCCAGGGAGGCTACACCTTC. Complete variable domain (other parts from reference TRBV7-9 and TRBJ1-2): DTGVSQNPRHKITKRGQNVTFRCDPISEHNRLYWYRQTLGQGPEFLTYFQNEAQLEKSRLLSDRFSAERPKGSFSTLEIQRTEQGDSAMYLCASSPPQGGYTFGSGTRLTVV.

The CDR3, as DNA: TGTGCCATCACCGACGGGGGCTATAATTCACCCCTCCACTTT. Its protein is CAITDGGYNSPLHF. This rearrangement joins TRBV10-3 to TRBJ1-6; tentatively, D is TRBD1 (5 bases). Deletions cut 7 bases from V and 3 bases from J, with 10 bases between. The CDR3 length is 14 residues. CDR1 is ENHRY and CDR2 is SYGVKD in the germline V gene.

The chain recombines TRBV30 with TRBJ1-1; 7 nucleotides align to TRBD1. CDR1 and CDR2 from the germline V gene are GTSNPN and SVGIG (reference sequence). This CDR3 spans 14 amino acids. V shed 1 base and J 0 bases; nucleotides not matched to a gene: 2. The CDR3 coding sequence is TGTGCCTGGAGTGGACAGGGACTGAACACTGAAGCTTTCTTT. Translated: CAWSGQGLNTEAFF.

The chain recombines TRBV5-8 with TRBJ1-5; a possible D gene is TRBD1 (5 bases). V was clipped by 0 bases and J by 4 bases, with 14 bases between them. The CDR3 has 16 amino acids. The germline gives CDR1 SGHTS, CDR2 YDEGEE. CDR3 nucleotides: TGTGCCAGCAGCTTGGGTAAAGGGGTCGGGAATCAGCCCCAGCATTTT. Its translation: CASSLGKGVGNQPQHF.

CDR3 protein: CASSKGQLHSNQPQHF. The CDR3 nucleotides read TGTGCCAGCAGTAAGGGACAGCTTCATAGCAATCAGCCCCAGCATTTT. The chain employs TRBV6-2 or TRBV6-3 and TRBJ1-5; 7 positions match TRBD1. Germline V gives CDR1 MNHEY, CDR2 SVGEGT. V lost 5 bases, J lost 0 bases, and 7 bases stayed unmatched. There are 16 residues in the CDR3.

The chain recombines TRBV15 with TRBJ1-1; the match to TRBD1 covers 7 bases. The CDR3 extends over 14 amino acids. The germline V gene has CDR1 LNHNV and CDR2 YYDKDF (reference sequence). The V and J ends lost 0 bases and 5 bases, in that order; junction bases with no gene match: 3. CDR3 coding DNA: TGTGCCACCAGCAGAGAAGGGGGCCCGACTGAAGCTTTCTTT. As protein: CATSREGGPTEAFF. Complete variable domain (other parts from reference TRBV15 and TRBJ1-1): DAMVIQNPRYQVTQFGKPVTLSCSQTLNHNVMYWYQQKSSQAPKLLFHYYDKDFNNEADTPDNFQSRRPNTSFCFLDIRSPGLGDTAMYLCATSREGGPTEAFFGQGTRLTVV.

The chain is built from TRBV5-1 and TRBJ2-1; no definite D call. This CDR3 is built from 14 residues. Between the trimmed V and J ends, which lost 0 bases and 6 bases, there was a span of 10 bases. Germline V gene lookup returns CDR1 SGHRS and CDR2 YFSETQ. CDR3 DNA: TGCGCCAGCAGCTTGGCGCCCCCGCGCAATGAGCAGTTCTTC. Its protein is CASSLAPPRNEQFF.

The rearrangement uses TRBV30 and TRBJ1-2; a weak D match, TRBD1 (6 bases). This CDR3 has 13 amino acids. V was pared by 5 bases and J by 7 bases, with 17 bases between. The germline CDR1 and CDR2 sequences are GTSNPN and SVGIG (reference sequence). In nucleotides, the CDR3 is TGTGCCTGGGAGGGAGCCAGGGGAATTGGCTACACCTTC. It translates to CAWEGARGIGYTF.

The chain joins TRBV4-2 to TRBJ1-2, with D perhaps TRBD1 (6 bases). Germline V CDR1 and CDR2: LGHNA, YNFKEQ. The CDR3 has 17 residues. The V end lost 0 bases, the J end lost 3 bases, and 17 bases lay between the germline ends. The DNA for the CDR3 is TGTGCCAGCAGCCAAGATCCCCAGGGGTTGTCTTACTATGGCTACACCTTC. Its translation: CASSQDPQGLSYYGYTF.

The chain couples TRBV18 to TRBJ2-1, with a tentative D call TRBD2 (5 bases). V was trimmed by 3 bases and J by 9 bases, leaving 18 bases between them. Germline V lookup: CDR1 KGHSH, CDR2 LQKENI. This CDR3 is built from 15 residues. CDR3 region: CASSPNSDRGGEQFF. DNA for the CDR3: TGTGCCAGCTCACCGAACTCGGACCGAGGAGGTGAGCAGTTCTTC.

This clone showed up just once. The chain recombines TRBV28 with TRBJ1-1, with D hard to call. This CDR3 has 12 residues. With 2 bases removed from V and 6 bases from J, the gap between germline ends came to 7 bases. From germline, CDR1 is MDHEN and CDR2 SYDVKM. Written as DNA, the CDR3 is TGTGCCAGCAGTTTACCAACGGCTGAAGCTTTCTTT. Amino acids: CASSLPTAEAFF.

This clone showed up just once. CDR3 bases: TGTGCCAGCAGCGCGACCGCCAGCGGGGGTTCCTACGAGCAGTACTTC. Its translation is CASSATASGGSYEQYF. This chain uses TRBV9 with TRBJ2-7, with 8 nucleotides matching TRBD2. There are 16 residues in the CDR3. The germline V gene encodes CDR1 SGDLS and CDR2 YYNGEE. Trimming removed 3 bases from V and 1 base from J; junction bases left unmatched: 9. Using reference TRBV9 and TRBJ2-7 for the parts outside the CDR3, the full variable domain is DSGVTQTPKHLITATGQRVTLRCSPRSGDLSVYWYQQSLDQGLQFLIQYYNGEERAKGNILERFSAQQFPDLHSELNLSSLELGDSALYFCASSATASGGSYEQYFGPGTRLTVT.

The J gene is TRBJ2-1, the V gene TRBV4-2; TRBD2 is a possible D gene (5 bases). Germline V gives CDR1 LGHNA, CDR2 YNFKEQ. The CDR3 has 16 amino acids. The ends were cut back, 4 bases at V and 7 bases at J, with 20 bases in the middle. The CDR3 region is CASSRSGINPWNEQFF. The CDR3 coding sequence is TGTGCCAGCAGCCGGTCCGGGATTAACCCGTGGAATGAGCAGTTCTTC.

The chain links TRBV2 to TRBJ2-1; TRBD2 matches at 7 bases. CDR1 and CDR2 from the germline V gene are SNHLY and FYNNEI. V shed 6 bases and J 2 bases; nucleotides not matched to a gene: 4. CDR3 length: 14 amino acids. In DNA form, the CDR3 reads TGTGCCAGCAGCCCGACTAGCCCCTACAATGAGCAGTTCTTC. This codes for CASSPTSPYNEQFF.

This chain links TRBV19 with TRBJ1-2; D is uncertain. CDR1 LNHDA and CDR2 SQIVND come from the germline V gene (reference sequence). V dropped 7 bases and J dropped 1 base, with 16 bases sitting between them. This CDR3 comprises 15 residues. The CDR3 DNA is TGTGCCAGTACCCCAGGATCGGCTTTTAACTATGGCTACACCTTC. Amino acid sequence: CASTPGSAFNYGYTF. The full variable domain, in which reference TRBV19 and TRBJ1-2 provide the parts outside the CDR3, is DGGITQSPKYLFRKEGQNVTLSCEQNLNHDAMYWYRQDPGQGLRLIYYSQIVNDFQKGDIAEGYSVSREKKESFPLTVTSAQKNPTAFYLCASTPGSAFNYGYTFGSGTRLTVV.

The V call is TRBV28, the J call TRBJ2-7; 14 bases agree with TRBD2. The CDR3 is 15 amino acids. The V gene's germline CDR1 is MDHEN and CDR2 SYDVKM. V trimming: 6 bases; J trimming: 4 bases; junction bases outside the gene matches: 5. The CDR3 DNA sequence: TGTGCCAGCAGCTCCGGGACTAGCGGGAGTTACGAGCAGTACTTC. This translates into CASSSGTSGSYEQYF.

This chain uses TRBV27 with TRBJ2-6; the D gene is possibly TRBD2 (5 bases). The CDR3 is 15 residues long. V lost 3 bases and J 2 bases, leaving 8 bases between the germline ends. Germline CDR1 MNHEY, CDR2 SMNVEV (reference sequence). The CDR3 region has the DNA TGTGCCAGCAGTTTCGAGGGTGCTGGGGCCAACGTCCTGACTTTC. This translates into CASSFEGAGANVLTF.

The rearrangement joins TRBV30 to TRBJ1-2; TRBD1 aligns across 8 bases. This CDR3 is 15 amino acids long. In germline, CDR1 is GTSNPN, CDR2 SVGIG (reference sequence). V was clipped by 2 bases and J by 7 bases; unmatched bases: 12. CDR3 bases: TGTGCCTGGAGTCCAAGGACAGGGTCTTATTTTGGCTACACCTTC. It specifies CAWSPRTGSYFGYTF. Drawing the rest from reference TRBV30 and TRBJ1-2, the complete variable domain is SQTIHQWPATLVQPVGSPLSLECTVEGTSNPNLYWYRQAAGRGLQLLFYSVGIGQISSEVPQNLSASRPQDRQFILSSKKLLLSDSGFYLCAWSPRTGSYFGYTFGSGTRLTVV.

This chain connects TRBV7-8 to TRBJ2-3, with 11 positions matching TRBD2. There are 16 residues in the CDR3. Germline assignment: CDR1 SGHVS and CDR2 FQNEAQ. V trimming: 3 bases; J trimming: 1 base; junction bases outside the gene matches: 3. The CDR3 here is CASSLRTSGRTDTQYF. The DNA of the CDR3 is TGTGCCAGCAGCTTGAGGACTAGCGGGCGCACAGATACGCAGTATTTT.

This clone occurred once. The CDR3 nucleotides read TGTGCCAGCAGCCTCGGGTTGAGGTCCTACAATGAGCAGTTCTTC. Translating gives CASSLGLRSYNEQFF. The rearrangement joins TRBV5-4 to TRBJ2-1; D call uncertain. CDR1 and CDR2 (germline): SGHNT, YYREEE (reference sequence). V was clipped by 4 bases and J by 1 base, with 12 bases between them. The CDR3 contains 15 residues.

The CDR3 coding sequence is TGTGCCACCGCAGTGGCGGGGGCTGGTGGCTACACCTTC. Protein: CATAVAGAGGYTF. The V gene is TRBV7-9, the J gene TRBJ1-2; D perhaps matches TRBD1 (6 bases). CDR1 and CDR2 from the germline V gene are SEHNR and FQNEAQ (reference sequence). V was trimmed by 10 bases and J by 7 bases, leaving 19 bases between them. The CDR3 is 13 residues long.

The chain has TRBV5-6 and TRBJ2-7; D call uncertain. The V and J ends lost 3 bases and 3 bases respectively, with 13 bases between them. Looked up from germline, CDR1 is SGHDT and CDR2 is YYEEEE. CDR3 length: 14 residues. CDR3: CASSSSANYYEQYF. CDR3 DNA: TGTGCCAGCAGCTCCTCGGCCAACTACTACGAGCAGTACTTC.

The chain employs TRBV29-1 and TRBJ2-1; TRBD2 matches at 7 bases. Looked up from germline, CDR1 is SQVTM and CDR2 is ANQGSEA. CDR3 length equals 11 residues. The junction had 3 bases not matched to a gene; V was cut back by 1 base and J by 12 bases. CDR3 in amino acids: CSVEAGTMQFF. As DNA, the CDR3 is TGCAGCGTTGAAGCCGGGACTATGCAGTTCTTC.